This passage covers 9 T cell receptor beta chains from one sample sequenced in a study of T and B cells in COVID-19 patients. TRB was amplified from about 260-540 ng of blood genomic DNA. Multiplex PCR with BIOMED2 TRB-A/B primer pools amplified TRB rearrangements. TCRdb analysed the multiplex PCR reads with MiXCR anew, one entry per CDR3 protein. Of over a thousand distinct CDR3 sequences detected, around a fifth appear once; the ten largest clones hold 15% to 20%. Material: blood. These receptors all stem from a human donor with active COVID-19.

Sample share makes this clonotype medium-sized. J is TRBJ1-2 and V is TRBV6-2 or TRBV6-3; D gene ambiguous. The V end was cut by 4 bases, the J end by 5 bases, with 8 bases between. CDR1 is MNHEY, CDR2 SVGEGT, per germline. CDR3 size: 12 residues. Here the CDR3 reads CASSSGGYGYTF. CDR3 DNA sequence: TGTGCCAGCAGTTCGGGCGGTTATGGCTACACCTTC.

This clonotype is deemed large. J is TRBJ2-7 and V is TRBV6-5, with 10 bases lining up with TRBD1. CDR1 and CDR2 from the germline V gene are MNHEY and SVGAGI. The CDR3 length is 11 residues. The junction had 7 bases not matched to a gene; V was cut back by 11 bases and J by 9 bases. The CDR3 DNA reads TGTGCCTGTGGGACAGGGGAGCGGCAGTACTTC. Translating gives CACGTGERQYF.

By frequency in the sample, this clonotype is large. The CDR3 loop reads CASSLSPTGAEPFGTQYF. CDR3 in DNA: TGTGCCAGCAGCTTGTCTCCGACAGGGGCCGAACCCTTCGGGACCCAGTACTTC. The chain uses TRBV5-5 and TRBJ2-5; 8 positions match TRBD1. This CDR3 is 18 amino acids long. CDR1 and CDR2 from the germline V gene are SGHKS and YYEKEE (reference sequence). J lost 7 bases, V lost 1 base, and 18 bases had no gene match.

This clonotype is classed as large. The rearrangement uses TRBV6-5 and TRBJ2-1, with 9 bases fitting TRBD1. Germline CDR1 MNHEY, CDR2 SVGAGI. The length of the CDR3 is 14 residues. V was clipped by 8 bases and J by 2 bases; unmatched bases: 4. The CDR3 DNA reads as TGTGCCAGCGGAAACAGGGGGCCCTACAATGAGCAGTTCTTC. This gives the protein CASGNRGPYNEQFF.

This clonotype is medium-sized. V and J are TRBV20-1 and TRBJ2-7; D perhaps matches TRBD1 (5 bases). V was clipped by 3 bases and J by 2 bases, with 8 bases between them. Germline CDR1 reads DFQATT; CDR2 reads SNEGSKA (reference sequence). This CDR3 region has 12 residues. As DNA, the CDR3 is TGCAGTGCTAGTGACAGTACCTACGAGCAGTACTTC. It is translated as CSASDSTYEQYF.

Within the sample, this clonotype is large. The chain recombines TRBV7-9 with TRBJ2-2; 8 bases match TRBD2. CDR3 length: 16 amino acids. J gave up 1 base and V 5 bases, and 6 bases lay outside the gene matches. The germline V gene has CDR1 SEHNR and CDR2 FQNEAQ (reference sequence). CDR3 sequence reads: CASSLLAGGNTGELFF. DNA of the CDR3: TGTGCCAGCAGCCTACTGGCGGGAGGGAACACCGGGGAGCTGTTTTTT.

In its sample, this clonotype is medium-sized. The chain combines TRBV24-1 with TRBJ2-2; D remains ambiguous. CDR1 and CDR2 (germline): KGHDR, SFDVKD. CDR3 size: 16 residues. V lost 3 bases and J lost 1, with 11 bases in between. The CDR3 spells CATSDPSQVNTGELFF. DNA for the CDR3: TGTGCCACCAGTGATCCCTCCCAAGTGAACACCGGGGAGCTGTTTTTT.

This clonotype is labeled large (0.1 to 1%). The chain uses TRBV7-2 and TRBJ2-3; a weak D match, TRBD1 (6 bases). V gave up 5 bases and J gave up 2 bases, with 23 bases separating them. The length of the CDR3 is 18 residues. Germline loops: CDR1 SGHTA, CDR2 FQGNSA. CDR3 DNA sequence: TGTGCCAGCAGCCCACTGGGACATCTCCTGGACGCCACAGATACGCAGTATTTT. It specifies CASSPLGHLLDATDTQYF.

The V call is TRBV19, the J call TRBJ2-3, with D perhaps matching TRBD1 (5 bases). This CDR3 has 13 amino acids. V was cut by 7 bases and J by 2 bases, with 10 bases left in between. In germline, CDR1 is LNHDA, CDR2 SQIVND (reference sequence). The CDR3 here is CASMGQITDTQYF. The CDR3 nucleotides are TGTGCCAGTATGGGGCAGATCACAGATACGCAGTATTTT.